These 7 T cell receptor beta chains were all obtained from the same sample, sequenced in a study of CD8+CD57+ T cells in acquired aplastic anemia. According to the study, genomic DNA was the template for TCR beta VDJ and CDR3 profiling. TCRdb re-called the reads through MiXCR, storing one row per CDR3 protein. This table has hundreds of thousands of distinct CDR3 sequences, around 30% appearing once. Only patients with CD8+CD57+ cell expansion on flow cytometry were chosen for sequencing. Input material: sorted CD4+, CD8+, or CD8+CD57+ T cells (not recorded which) from PBMCs. These receptors were taken from a human donor with aplastic anemia.

At least ten counts were recorded for this clonotype. V and J are TRBV7-9 and TRBJ2-5, with no clear D. V lost 5 bases to trimming and J lost 5 bases, with 9 bases between them. The germline gives CDR1 SEHNR, CDR2 FQNEAQ (reference sequence). The CDR3 runs to 12 residues. The CDR3 spells CASSEVGETQYF. The CDR3 nucleotides are TGTGCCAGCAGCGAAGTTGGTGAGACCCAGTACTTC.

This clonotype showed up many times. The chain employs TRBV7-9 and TRBJ2-7; D tentatively reads TRBD1 or TRBD2 (5 bases each). CDR1 and CDR2 from the germline V gene are SEHNR and FQNEAQ (reference sequence). V lost 10 bases, J lost 3 bases, and 13 bases lay in between. The CDR3 is 12 amino acids. This CDR3 is CAIPGTGYEQYF. Here the CDR3 DNA reads TGTGCCATACCAGGGACGGGCTACGAGCAGTACTTC.

The V gene is TRBV5-4, the J gene TRBJ2-1, with D maybe TRBD2 (5 bases). The CDR3 consists of 12 residues. V was pared by 4 bases and J by 6 bases, with 8 bases between. Germline values: CDR1 SGHNT, CDR2 YYREEE (reference sequence). CDR3 region: CASSRTSNEQFF. In DNA, the CDR3 is TGTGCCAGCAGCCGCACTAGCAATGAGCAGTTCTTC.

The chain couples TRBV18 to TRBJ1-3, with 7 bases that match TRBD1. Trimming cost V 3 bases and J 6 bases; bases outside gene matches: 5. The CDR3 spans 14 residues. From germline, CDR1 is KGHSH and CDR2 LQKENI. The CDR3 loop reads CASSPGQLLNTIYF. As DNA, the CDR3 is TGTGCCAGCTCACCGGGACAGCTTCTAAACACCATATATTTT. Using reference TRBV18 and TRBJ1-3 for the parts outside the CDR3, the full variable domain is NAGVMQNPRHLVRRRGQEARLRCSPMKGHSHVYWYRQLPEEGLKFMVYLQKENIIDESGMPKERFSAEFPKEGPSILRIQQVVRGDSAAYFCASSPGQLLNTIYFGEGSWLTVV.

The V gene is TRBV7-2, the J gene TRBJ1-1; D call uncertain. Germline-derived CDR1 and CDR2 are SGHTA and FQGNSA. This CDR3 comprises 15 residues. V gave up 5 bases and J gave up 4 bases, with 17 bases separating them. In DNA form, the CDR3 reads TGTGCCAGCAGCGAAAGACGACGGGTCTCCACTGAAGCTTTCTTT. Translating gives CASSERRRVSTEAFF.

This clonotype was seen ten or more times. This chain joins TRBV18 and TRBJ1-3; D is unclear. Looked up from germline, CDR1 is KGHSH and CDR2 is LQKENI. The CDR3 runs to 14 residues. Trimming shortened V by 4 bases and J by 0 bases, and 7 bases separated the two germline ends. In DNA, the CDR3 is TGTGCCAGCTCACGCACAGACTCTGGAAACACCATATATTTT. Protein product: CASSRTDSGNTIYF.

This clonotype was observed a few times. The chain has TRBV11-1 and TRBJ1-1; no definite D call. V was clipped by 0 bases and J by 6 bases, with 17 bases between them. There are 16 residues in the CDR3. Germline V gene lookup returns CDR1 SGHAT and CDR2 FQDESV (reference sequence). In nucleotides, the CDR3 is TGTGCCAGCAGCTTAGCGAAAGGTGGCCACTCGGCTGAAGCTTTCTTT. Encoded protein: CASSLAKGGHSAEAFF.